This is a list of T cell receptor beta chains from one sample in a study of a mutant IDH1 vaccine in newly diagnosed glioma. Clones were sequenced by immunoSEQ multiplex PCR, and TCRdb holds only the in-frame ones, with some missing. Among about 92,000 clones listed, roughly 85% were seen once. Sequences were derived from PBMCs, sampled from a glioma patient treated with radiotherapy, temozolomide or both. These receptors came from a woman in her forties or fifties with glioma. Each CDR3 is given with its conserved first and last residue. The order of the fields is clone size, D gene, J gene, V gene, CDR3 DNA, CDR3 protein. The D gene is left open where the match is weak. Expanded clones get a size class; other rows say once, few or many, or leave the size out.

clone_size: -
d_call: TRBD1
j_call: TRBJ1-5
v_call: TRBV6-1
cdr3_nt: TGTGCCAGCAGTGCCAGCGGGACAGGGCGTCTACAGCCCCAGCATTTT
cdr3_aa: CASSASGTGRLQPQHF

clone_size: -
d_call: TRBD2
j_call: TRBJ2-5
v_call: TRBV19
cdr3_nt: TGTGCCAGTAGTGGTAGCGGGGGGGGACAAGAGACCCAGTACTTC
cdr3_aa: CASSGSGGGQETQYF

clone_size: few
d_call: -
j_call: TRBJ1-5
v_call: TRBV5-5
cdr3_nt: TGTGCCAGCAGCCGGGACTTTAGCAATCAGCCCCAGCATTTT
cdr3_aa: CASSRDFSNQPQHF

clone_size: once
d_call: -
j_call: TRBJ2-5
v_call: TRBV2
cdr3_nt: TGTGCCAGCAGGAGGATGTCGGGCAGCCAAGAGACCCAGTACTTC
cdr3_aa: CASRRMSGSQETQYF

clone_size: few
d_call: -
j_call: TRBJ1-1
v_call: TRBV19
cdr3_nt: TGTGCCAGTAGTATAGGGGGACAAAGGGTGAACACTGAAGCTTTCTTT
cdr3_aa: CASSIGGQRVNTEAFF

clone_size: -
d_call: -
j_call: TRBJ2-5
v_call: TRBV10-3
cdr3_nt: TGTGCCATCAGTGAGCCCGGTAACGGGATAGAGTACTTC
cdr3_aa: CAISEPGNGIEYF

clone_size: once
d_call: TRBD1
j_call: TRBJ2-5
v_call: TRBV5-1
cdr3_nt: TGCGCCAGCTCCGGGACAGGGGACTCCCAGTACTTC
cdr3_aa: CASSGTGDSQYF

clone_size: -
d_call: TRBD1
j_call: TRBJ1-2
v_call: TRBV5-4
cdr3_nt: TGTGCCAGCAGCTTAGGGGGCGCTCTCTATGGCTACACCTTC
cdr3_aa: CASSLGGALYGYTF

clone_size: -
d_call: TRBD1
j_call: TRBJ1-5
v_call: TRBV18
cdr3_nt: TGTGCCAGCTCACCTCAGGGGGATAGCAATCAGCCCCAGCATTTT
cdr3_aa: CASSPQGDSNQPQHF

clone_size: -
d_call: -
j_call: TRBJ2-7
v_call: TRBV2
cdr3_nt: TGTGCCAGCAGTGAAACCCGGCCGGGGGAGCAGTACTTC
cdr3_aa: CASSETRPGEQYF

clone_size: -
d_call: TRBD1
j_call: TRBJ1-2
v_call: TRBV6-4
cdr3_nt: TGTGCCAGCAGTGGGGTTGGGACAGGGTTCTACTATGGCTACACCTTC
cdr3_aa: CASSGVGTGFYYGYTF

clone_size: -
d_call: -
j_call: TRBJ1-2
v_call: TRBV4-2
cdr3_nt: TGTGCCAGCAGTCCCGACGGGCCCCATGGCTACACCTTC
cdr3_aa: CASSPDGPHGYTF

clone_size: -
d_call: TRBD2
j_call: TRBJ2-7
v_call: TRBV7-6
cdr3_nt: TGTGCCAGCAGCTCCGATCAGGGACTATGGGGCGAGCAGTACTTC
cdr3_aa: CASSSDQGLWGEQYF

clone_size: few
d_call: -
j_call: TRBJ1-1
v_call: TRBV9
cdr3_nt: TGTGCCAGCAGCACCTCGAGATACAACACTGAAGCTTTCTTT
cdr3_aa: CASSTSRYNTEAFF

clone_size: -
d_call: -
j_call: TRBJ1-1
v_call: TRBV29-1
cdr3_nt: TGCAGCGTTGAAGCGAGGGCCAGGGACTTTTCGACGGGGAACACTGAAGCTTTCTTT
cdr3_aa: CSVEARARDFSTGNTEAFF

clone_size: -
d_call: TRBD1
j_call: TRBJ1-3
v_call: TRBV18
cdr3_nt: TGTGCCAGCTCACGACCGGGACAGGGGACTGGAAACACCATATATTTT
cdr3_aa: CASSRPGQGTGNTIYF

clone_size: -
d_call: -
j_call: TRBJ1-5
v_call: TRBV14
cdr3_nt: TGTGCCAGCAGCCACACCCGGGAGCAGCCCCAGCATTTT
cdr3_aa: CASSHTREQPQHF

clone_size: -
d_call: -
j_call: TRBJ1-3
v_call: TRBV4-2
cdr3_nt: TGTGCCAGCAGCCAAGATCCCTCCTCTGGAAACACCATATATTTT
cdr3_aa: CASSQDPSSGNTIYF

clone_size: once
d_call: -
j_call: TRBJ1-1
v_call: TRBV5-8
cdr3_nt: TGTGCCAGCAGCCCCGAGGTCCGGCAAACAGCTTTCTTT
cdr3_aa: CASSPEVRQTAFF

clone_size: -
d_call: -
j_call: TRBJ2-2
v_call: TRBV9
cdr3_nt: TGTGCCAGCAGCGTAGCAGGGGCGACGAACACCGGGGAGCTGTTTTTT
cdr3_aa: CASSVAGATNTGELFF

clone_size: -
d_call: TRBD2
j_call: TRBJ2-5
v_call: TRBV4-2
cdr3_nt: TGTGCCAGCAGCCAAGAACTAGCGGGGGGCCGGAACCAAGAGACCCAGTACTTC
cdr3_aa: CASSQELAGGRNQETQYF

clone_size: -
d_call: TRBD2
j_call: TRBJ2-1
v_call: TRBV7-6
cdr3_nt: TGTGCCAGCAGCCCCAGGACTAGCGGATACAATGAGCAGTTCTTC
cdr3_aa: CASSPRTSGYNEQFF

clone_size: once
d_call: -
j_call: TRBJ2-1
v_call: TRBV2
cdr3_nt: TGTGCCAGCAGTGATCGGCTCTACAATGAGCAGTTCTTC
cdr3_aa: CASSDRLYNEQFF

clone_size: -
d_call: TRBD1
j_call: TRBJ2-7
v_call: TRBV25-1
cdr3_nt: TGTGCCAGCGCCTCCGGGACAGGGGCCGAGCAGTACTTC
cdr3_aa: CASASGTGAEQYF

clone_size: -
d_call: -
j_call: TRBJ1-5
v_call: TRBV5-1
cdr3_nt: TGCGCCAGCAGCCCGGACGCTTGGGCAGACAATCAGCCCCAGCATTTT
cdr3_aa: CASSPDAWADNQPQHF

clone_size: -
d_call: -
j_call: TRBJ1-1
v_call: TRBV11-1
cdr3_nt: TGTGCCAGCAGCTTATCGCAGAACACTGAAGCTTTCTTT
cdr3_aa: CASSLSQNTEAFF

clone_size: -
d_call: TRBD2
j_call: TRBJ2-1
v_call: TRBV4-1
cdr3_nt: TGCGCCAGCAGCCAAGATCCGAGCTGGACTAGGGCTGAGCAGTTCTTC
cdr3_aa: CASSQDPSWTRAEQFF

clone_size: -
d_call: -
j_call: TRBJ1-2
v_call: TRBV29-1
cdr3_nt: TGCAGCGTTCTCTCAGGGTTAAATGGCTACACCTTC
cdr3_aa: CSVLSGLNGYTF

clone_size: -
d_call: TRBD2
j_call: TRBJ2-7
v_call: TRBV11-2
cdr3_nt: TGTGCCACCTTACGCGGGAGCCCCTACGAGCAGTACTTC
cdr3_aa: CATLRGSPYEQYF

clone_size: -
d_call: TRBD1
j_call: TRBJ1-1
v_call: TRBV7-2
cdr3_nt: TGTGCCAGCAGTCCTCAGGGGGCGAGCACTGAAGCTTTCTTT
cdr3_aa: CASSPQGASTEAFF

clone_size: -
d_call: -
j_call: TRBJ1-2
v_call: TRBV4-1
cdr3_nt: TGCGCCAGCAGCTTCGACGGTAATGACTATGGCTACACCTTC
cdr3_aa: CASSFDGNDYGYTF

clone_size: -
d_call: -
j_call: TRBJ2-5
v_call: TRBV9
cdr3_nt: TGTGCCAGCAGCGAGGGGCCGGGACTTAGGATTCAAGAGACCCAGTACTTC
cdr3_aa: CASSEGPGLRIQETQYF